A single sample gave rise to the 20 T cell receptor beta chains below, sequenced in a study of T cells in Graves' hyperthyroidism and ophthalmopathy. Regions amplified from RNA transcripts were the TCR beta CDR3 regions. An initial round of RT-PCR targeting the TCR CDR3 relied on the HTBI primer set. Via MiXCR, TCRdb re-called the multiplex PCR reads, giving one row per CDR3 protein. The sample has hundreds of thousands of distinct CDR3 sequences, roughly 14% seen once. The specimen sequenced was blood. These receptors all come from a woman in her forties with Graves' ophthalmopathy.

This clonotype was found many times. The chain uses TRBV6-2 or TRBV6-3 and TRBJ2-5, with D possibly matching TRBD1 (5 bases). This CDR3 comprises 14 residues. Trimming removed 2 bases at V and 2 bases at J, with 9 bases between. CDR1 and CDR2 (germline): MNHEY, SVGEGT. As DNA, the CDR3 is TGTGCCAGCAGTTACGTCAGGGTACAAGAGACCCAGTACTTC. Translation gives CASSYVRVQETQYF.

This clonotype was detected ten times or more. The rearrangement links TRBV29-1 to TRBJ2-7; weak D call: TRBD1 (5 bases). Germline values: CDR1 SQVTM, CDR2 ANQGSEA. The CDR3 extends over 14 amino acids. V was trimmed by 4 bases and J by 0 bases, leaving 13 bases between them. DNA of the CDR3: TGCAGCGTTGTGACAGTTAAGAGCTCCTACGAGCAGTACTTC. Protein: CSVVTVKSSYEQYF.

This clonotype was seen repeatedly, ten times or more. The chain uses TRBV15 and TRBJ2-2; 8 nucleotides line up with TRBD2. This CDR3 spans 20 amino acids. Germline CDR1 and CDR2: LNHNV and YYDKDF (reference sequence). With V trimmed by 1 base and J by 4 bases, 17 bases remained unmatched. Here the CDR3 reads CATSRGAAGVSLSGTGELFF. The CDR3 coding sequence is TGTGCCACCAGCAGAGGGGCAGCGGGAGTTAGCCTTTCGGGCACCGGGGAGCTGTTTTTT.

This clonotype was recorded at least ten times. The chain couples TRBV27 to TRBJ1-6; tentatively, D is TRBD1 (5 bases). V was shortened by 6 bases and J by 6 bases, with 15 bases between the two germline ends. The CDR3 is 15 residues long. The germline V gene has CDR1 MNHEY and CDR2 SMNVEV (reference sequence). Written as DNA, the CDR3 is TGTGCCAGCAGCTCCAGGGACGGACCTAATTCACCCCTCCACTTT. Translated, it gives CASSSRDGPNSPLHF.

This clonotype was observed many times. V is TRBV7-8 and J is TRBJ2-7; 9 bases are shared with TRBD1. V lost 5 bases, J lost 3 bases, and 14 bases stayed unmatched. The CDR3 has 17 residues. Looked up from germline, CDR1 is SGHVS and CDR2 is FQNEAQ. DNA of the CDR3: TGTGCCAGCAGCCACCGAACAGGGGGCGCGACCTTCTACGAGCAGTACTTC. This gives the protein CASSHRTGGATFYEQYF.

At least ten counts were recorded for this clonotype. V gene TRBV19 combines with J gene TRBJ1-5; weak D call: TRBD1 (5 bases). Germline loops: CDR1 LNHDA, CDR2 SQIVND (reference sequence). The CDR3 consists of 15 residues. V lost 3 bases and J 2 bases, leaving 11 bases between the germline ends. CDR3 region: CASSIPLGGNQPQHF. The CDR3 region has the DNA TGTGCCAGTAGTATCCCCCTGGGGGGCAATCAGCCCCAGCATTTT.

The CDR3 region is CASNSGSGTGELFF. In nucleotides, the CDR3 is TGTGCCAGCAACAGCGGGAGCGGGACCGGGGAGCTGTTTTTT. The chain recombines TRBV12-3 or TRBV12-4 with TRBJ2-2, with 8 positions matching TRBD2. J lost 5 bases, V lost 7 bases, and 6 bases had no gene match. The CDR3 is 14 residues long.

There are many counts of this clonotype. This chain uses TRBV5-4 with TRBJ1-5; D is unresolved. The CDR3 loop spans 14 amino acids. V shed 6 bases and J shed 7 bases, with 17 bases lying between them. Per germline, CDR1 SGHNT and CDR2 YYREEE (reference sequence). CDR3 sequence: CASTVWASGQPQHF. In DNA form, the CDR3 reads TGTGCCAGCACCGTTTGGGCCTCGGGCCAGCCCCAGCATTTT.

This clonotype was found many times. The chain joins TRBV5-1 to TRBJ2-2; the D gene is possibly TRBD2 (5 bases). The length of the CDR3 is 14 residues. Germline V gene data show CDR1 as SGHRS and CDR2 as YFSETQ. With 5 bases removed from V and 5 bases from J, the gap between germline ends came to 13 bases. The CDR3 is CASSTGQRTGELFF. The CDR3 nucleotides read TGCGCCAGCAGTACGGGTCAGCGGACCGGGGAGCTGTTTTTT.

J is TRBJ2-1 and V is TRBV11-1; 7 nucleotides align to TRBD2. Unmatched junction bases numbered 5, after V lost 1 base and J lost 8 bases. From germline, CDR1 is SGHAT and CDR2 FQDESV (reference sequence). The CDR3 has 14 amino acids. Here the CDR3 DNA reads TGTGCCAGCAGCTTAGTAGTAGCGGGTGATGAGCAGTTCTTC. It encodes CASSLVVAGDEQFF.

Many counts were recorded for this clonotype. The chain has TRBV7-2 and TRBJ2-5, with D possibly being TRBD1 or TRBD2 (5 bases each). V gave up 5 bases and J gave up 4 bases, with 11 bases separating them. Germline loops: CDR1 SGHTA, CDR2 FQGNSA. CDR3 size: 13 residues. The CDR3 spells CASSQWGTETQYF. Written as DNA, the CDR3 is TGTGCCAGCAGCCAGTGGGGGACAGAGACCCAGTACTTC.

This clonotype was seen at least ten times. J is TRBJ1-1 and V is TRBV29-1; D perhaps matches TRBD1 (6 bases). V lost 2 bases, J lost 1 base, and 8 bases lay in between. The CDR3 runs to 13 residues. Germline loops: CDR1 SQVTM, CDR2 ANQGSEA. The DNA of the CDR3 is TGCAGCGTTGAATGGGGGCAGAACACTGAAGCTTTCTTT. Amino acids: CSVEWGQNTEAFF. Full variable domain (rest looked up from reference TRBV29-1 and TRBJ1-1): SAVISQKPSRDICQRGTSLTIQCQVDSQVTMMFWYRQQPGQSLTLIATANQGSEATYESGFVIDKFPISRPNLTFSTLTVSNMSPEDSSIYLCSVEWGQNTEAFFGQGTRLTVV.

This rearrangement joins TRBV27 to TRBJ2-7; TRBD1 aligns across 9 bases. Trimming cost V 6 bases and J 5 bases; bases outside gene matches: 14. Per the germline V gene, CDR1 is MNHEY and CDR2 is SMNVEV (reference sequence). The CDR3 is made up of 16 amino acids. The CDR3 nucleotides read TGTGCCAGCAGCCCCTCAGCGGGACAGGGTACCCACGAGCAGTACTTC. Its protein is CASSPSAGQGTHEQYF.

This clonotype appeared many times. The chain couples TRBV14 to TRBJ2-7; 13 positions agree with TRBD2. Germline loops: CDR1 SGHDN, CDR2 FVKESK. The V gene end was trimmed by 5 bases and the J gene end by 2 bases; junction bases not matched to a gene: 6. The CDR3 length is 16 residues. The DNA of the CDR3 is TGTGCCAGCAGCGGGGGACTAGCGGGACGTACCTACGAGCAGTACTTC. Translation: CASSGGLAGRTYEQYF. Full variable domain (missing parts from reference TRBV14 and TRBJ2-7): EAGVTQFPSHSVIEKGQTVTLRCDPISGHDNLYWYRRVMGKEIKFLLHFVKESKQDESGMPNNRFLAERTGGTYSTLKVQPAELEDSGVYFCASSGGLAGRTYEQYFGPGTRLTVT.

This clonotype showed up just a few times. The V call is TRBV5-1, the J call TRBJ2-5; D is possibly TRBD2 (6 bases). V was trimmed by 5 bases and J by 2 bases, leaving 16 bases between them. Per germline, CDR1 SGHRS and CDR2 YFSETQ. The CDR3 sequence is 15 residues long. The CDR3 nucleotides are TGCGCCAGCAGTTCAGCTGGGGCGGGGCAAGAGACCCAGTACTTC. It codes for CASSSAGAGQETQYF.

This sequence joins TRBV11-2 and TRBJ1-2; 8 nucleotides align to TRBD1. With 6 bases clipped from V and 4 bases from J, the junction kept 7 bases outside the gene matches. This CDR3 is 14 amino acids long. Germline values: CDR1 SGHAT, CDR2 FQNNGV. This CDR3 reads CASRYTGGGYGYTF. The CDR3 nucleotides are TGTGCCAGCAGATATACAGGGGGTGGCTATGGCTACACCTTC.

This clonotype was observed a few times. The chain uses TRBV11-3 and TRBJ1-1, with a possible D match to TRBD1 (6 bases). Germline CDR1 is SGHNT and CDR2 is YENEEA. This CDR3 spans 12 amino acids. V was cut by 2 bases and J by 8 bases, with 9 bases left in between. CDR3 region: CASSLWGGEAFF. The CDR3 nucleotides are TGTGCCAGCAGCTTATGGGGGGGCGAAGCTTTCTTT.

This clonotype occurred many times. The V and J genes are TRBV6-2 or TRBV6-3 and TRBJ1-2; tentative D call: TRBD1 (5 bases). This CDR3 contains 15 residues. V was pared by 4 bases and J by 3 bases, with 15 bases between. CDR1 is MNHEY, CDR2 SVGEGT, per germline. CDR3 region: CASSFYRFMDYGYTF. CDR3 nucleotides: TGTGCCAGCAGTTTTTACAGGTTTATGGACTATGGCTACACCTTC.

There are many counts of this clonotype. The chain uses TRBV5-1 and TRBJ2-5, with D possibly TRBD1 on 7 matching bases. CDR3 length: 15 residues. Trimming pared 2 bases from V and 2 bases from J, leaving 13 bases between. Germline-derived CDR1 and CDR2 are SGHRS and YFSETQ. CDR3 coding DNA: TGCGCCAGCAGCTTCGCAGGGGGGCGGCAAGAGACCCAGTACTTC. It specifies CASSFAGGRQETQYF.

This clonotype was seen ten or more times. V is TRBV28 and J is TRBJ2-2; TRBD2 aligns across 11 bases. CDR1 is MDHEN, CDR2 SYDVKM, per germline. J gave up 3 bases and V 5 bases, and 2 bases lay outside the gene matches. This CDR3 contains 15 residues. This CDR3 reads CASSRLAGHTGELFF. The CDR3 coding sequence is TGTGCCAGCAGTCGACTAGCGGGACACACCGGGGAGCTGTTTTTT.